The 6 T cell receptor beta chains below come from one sample, sequenced in a study of T cells after yellow fever vaccination. From the 5' RACE reads, TCRdb called clonotypes with MiXCR, one entry per CDR3 protein. The table has approximately 150,000 distinct CDR3 sequences, about a tenth seen once; the top ten hold approximately 39%. The starting material was CD8+ T cells sorted from PBMCs, obtained 45 days after the yellow fever booster vaccination. Source of these receptors: a man between 18 and 29 years old who received the YFV17D yellow fever vaccine.

This clonotype occurred a few times. This chain joins TRBV7-3 and TRBJ2-5, with TRBD2 identical over 12 bases. Germline V gene data show CDR1 as SGHTA and CDR2 as FQGTGA. The V gene end was trimmed by 6 bases and the J gene end by 3 bases; junction bases not matched to a gene: 5. This CDR3 contains 15 residues. The CDR3 region has the DNA TGTGCCAGCAGTACACTAGCGGGGGGCAAAGAGACCCAGTACTTC. Its protein is CASSTLAGGKETQYF. The complete variable domain, with remaining parts taken from reference TRBV7-3 and TRBJ2-5, reads GAGVSQTPSNKVTEKGKYVELRCDPISGHTALYWYRQSLGQGPEFLIYFQGTGAADDSGLPNDRFFAVRPEGSVSTLKIQRTERGDSAVYLCASSTLAGGKETQYFGPGTRLLVL.

This clonotype was seen a handful of times. J is TRBJ2-7 and V is TRBV27, with TRBD1 matching 9 bases. The CDR3 runs 14 residues. Germline V gives CDR1 MNHEY, CDR2 SMNVEV (reference sequence). Trimming at V came to 5 bases and at J to 5 bases, leaving 7 bases not matched to a gene. The DNA of the CDR3 is TGTGCCAGCAGTCCCTCTACAGGGGGCAACGAGCAGTACTTC. Translation: CASSPSTGGNEQYF.

This clonotype has ten or more counts. This chain uses TRBV6-4 with TRBJ1-3; TRBD1 agrees at 9 bases. The germline CDR1 and CDR2 sequences are MRHNA and SNTAGT. This CDR3 is 17 amino acids long. V lost 0 bases and J lost 4; bases outside the gene matches: 7. The CDR3 reads CASSDSIGTGRGNTIYF. CDR3 DNA sequence: TGTGCCAGCAGTGACTCGATTGGGACAGGGAGAGGAAACACCATATATTTT.

This clonotype was seen only a few times. The chain links TRBV29-1 to TRBJ2-3; D perhaps matches TRBD2 (6 bases). Per the germline V gene, CDR1 is SQVTM and CDR2 is ANQGSEA. V was shortened by 0 bases and J by 2 bases, with 9 bases between the two germline ends. The CDR3 loop spans 14 amino acids. CDR3 DNA sequence: TGCAGCGTTGAAGAGGGGGGACCCACAGATACGCAGTATTTT. It is translated as CSVEEGGPTDTQYF.

The chain joins TRBV4-3 to TRBJ2-4; 11 positions agree with TRBD2. V shed 0 bases and J 5 bases; nucleotides not matched to a gene: 6. In germline, CDR1 is LGHNA, CDR2 YSLEER. CDR3 length equals 17 residues. CDR3 loop: CASSQDIAGGAQNIQYF. CDR3 DNA: TGCGCCAGCAGCCAAGATATAGCGGGGGGGGCGCAAAACATTCAGTACTTC.

The genes are TRBV7-2 and TRBJ2-5; D uncertain. V lost 6 bases to trimming and J lost 6 bases, with 23 bases between them. This CDR3 is 16 amino acids long. Germline V CDR1 and CDR2: SGHTA, FQGNSA. In DNA form, the CDR3 reads TGTGCCAGCAGTCGTTCCTATCAGGCTTCAAGGAAGACCCAGTACTTC. Protein sequence: CASSRSYQASRKTQYF.